The sequence of this T cell receptor (beta chain) was determined in a study of shared clonotypes between healthy human individuals. Study background: For every donor, three CD4 naive, three CD4 memory, two CD8 naive and one CD8 memory plates were used.

Of note for this clone: Its antigen is as yet unknown.

V was trimmed by 4 bases and J by 7 bases, leaving 11 bases between them. The CDR3 has 13 amino acids. Germline V gene sequence: CDR1 SGDLS, CDR2 YYNGEE. Using immunoSEQ multiplex PCR, the repertoire was profiled, and TCRdb retains in-frame clones only, with some absent. This table holds around 2.5 million clones, roughly 93% found once. Study conclusions and caveats: The study found about 5% of naive CD4 clonotypes shared across a handful of donors.

A CD45RA-negative memory subset and a CD45RA+ naive subset were separated from the CD4+ cells. This chain joins TRBV9 and TRBJ2-2, with D possibly TRBD2 on 5 matching bases. The sequence was obtained from a man aged 18 to 29 in good health. Some clones in this sample may be carry-over from other donors' samples. The sample comprised naive CD4+ T cells from PBMCs. Subset of the sample: CD45RA+ positively selected. This chain's CDR3 is CASSTEGIGELFF. In DNA, the CDR3 is TGTGCCAGCAGCACAGAGGGTATCGGGGAGCTGTTTTTT.